The rows below give T cell receptor beta chains drawn from one sample of a study of chemoradiotherapy in HPV16-positive cancers. The repertoire was sequenced with immunoSEQ multiplex PCR; TCRdb's copy has only in-frame clones and lacks some. The table records about 68,000 clones, 88% of them present only once. This specimen consisted of blood, obtained from a patient who underwent chemoradiotherapy. The receptor source for this set is a human donor with HPV-associated anogenital cancer. CDR3s include the opening cysteine and the closing phenylalanine or tryptophan. A D gene is named only where the DNA matches it firmly. Clone size, where shown, is once, few, many, or a class for clones that have expanded.

J: TRBJ2-5; V: TRBV6-1; size: .; D: .; CDR3: CASSNVTWGRETQYF; DNA: TGTGCCAGCAGTAACGTGACCTGGGGACGGGAGACCCAGTACTTC
J: TRBJ2-7; V: TRBV7-9; size: .; D: .; CDR3: CASSLSTAAEQYF; DNA: TGTGCCAGCAGCTTAAGTACGGCGGCCGAGCAGTACTTC
J: TRBJ2-7; V: TRBV7-9; size: .; D: .; CDR3: CASSLAGRAGEQYF; DNA: TGTGCCAGCAGCTTAGCGGGCAGGGCGGGTGAGCAGTACTTC
J: TRBJ1-6; V: TRBV5-4; size: .; D: .; CDR3: CASSLDLTGAFNSPLHF; DNA: TGTGCCAGCAGCTTGGATTTGACAGGAGCCTTTAATTCACCCCTCCACTTT
J: TRBJ2-2; V: TRBV9; size: .; D: .; CDR3: CASSVAPHGAGELFF; DNA: TGTGCCAGCAGCGTAGCTCCCCACGGGGCCGGGGAGCTGTTTTTT
J: TRBJ1-6; V: TRBV10-2; size: .; D: .; CDR3: CASRLPGNSPLHF; DNA: TGCGCCAGCAGATTGCCGGGGAATTCACCCCTCCACTTT
J: TRBJ2-2; V: TRBV19; size: .; D: .; CDR3: CASSWVANTGELFF; DNA: TGTGCCAGTAGTTGGGTAGCGAACACCGGGGAGCTGTTTTTT
J: TRBJ2-3; V: TRBV6-1; size: .; D: TRBD1; CDR3: CASGLGQGMTNTQYF; DNA: TGTGCCAGCGGGCTGGGACAGGGGATGACAAATACGCAGTATTTT
J: TRBJ2-7; V: TRBV18; size: .; D: .; CDR3: CASSSPAGADGGYEQYF; DNA: TGTGCCAGCTCGTCACCCGCAGGAGCCGACGGGGGCTACGAGCAGTACTTC
J: TRBJ2-1; V: TRBV15; size: .; D: .; CDR3: CATSRVSRSYNEQFF; DNA: TGTGCCACCAGCAGAGTAAGCAGGTCCTACAATGAGCAGTTCTTC
J: TRBJ2-5; V: TRBV7-3; size: .; D: TRBD2; CDR3: CASSLSRGGETQYF; DNA: TGTGCCAGCAGCTTAAGTCGGGGGGGAGAGACCCAGTACTTC
J: TRBJ2-2; V: TRBV5-4; size: .; D: .; CDR3: CASSLGGVGELFF; DNA: TGTGCCAGCAGCTTAGGAGGCGTCGGGGAGCTGTTTTTT
J: TRBJ2-7; V: TRBV6-1; size: .; D: .; CDR3: CASEESFYEQYF; DNA: TGTGCCAGCGAGGAGTCATTCTACGAGCAGTACTTC
J: TRBJ2-5; V: TRBV13; size: .; D: TRBD1; CDR3: CASSSDRGGTETQYF; DNA: TGTGCCAGCAGCTCGGACAGGGGAGGGACAGAGACCCAGTACTTC
J: TRBJ1-6; V: TRBV6-5; size: few; D: .; CDR3: CASQTEVSSPLHF; DNA: TGTGCCAGCCAAACGGAGGTTAGTTCACCCCTCCACTTT
J: TRBJ1-5; V: TRBV19; size: many; D: .; CDR3: CASSIAAGNQPQHF; DNA: TGTGCCAGTAGTATAGCGGCAGGGAATCAGCCCCAGCATTTT
J: TRBJ1-1; V: TRBV5-1; size: .; D: TRBD1; CDR3: CASSPRQGWDTEAFF; DNA: TGCGCCAGCAGCCCGCGACAGGGTTGGGACACTGAAGCTTTCTTT
J: TRBJ2-3; V: TRBV30; size: .; D: .; CDR3: CAWRTSYWDTTDTQYF; DNA: TGTGCCTGGAGAACGAGCTATTGGGACACCACAGATACGCAGTATTTT
J: TRBJ1-1; V: TRBV11-2; size: .; D: .; CDR3: CASSLAQVRGTEAFF; DNA: TGTGCCAGCAGCTTAGCCCAAGTCAGGGGTACTGAAGCTTTCTTT
J: TRBJ2-6; V: TRBV2; size: .; D: .; CDR3: CASSGTVSGANVLTF; DNA: TGTGCCAGCAGTGGGACAGTCTCTGGGGCCAACGTCCTGACTTTC
J: TRBJ1-2; V: TRBV9; size: .; D: TRBD1; CDR3: CASSRGQGAYGYTF; DNA: TGTGCCAGCAGCCGGGGACAGGGGGCATATGGCTACACCTTC
J: TRBJ2-3; V: TRBV10-2; size: .; D: .; CDR3: CASSEVRGTDTQYF; DNA: TGCGCCAGCAGTGAGGTACGAGGCACAGATACGCAGTATTTT
J: TRBJ2-7; V: TRBV6-5; size: .; D: .; CDR3: CASSPLDEQYF; DNA: TGTGCCAGCAGCCCCCTGGACGAGCAGTACTTC
J: TRBJ2-7; V: TRBV5-8; size: .; D: .; CDR3: CASSLLWSSTGVYEQYF; DNA: TGTGCCAGCAGCTTGTTGTGGTCTAGCACGGGCGTCTACGAGCAGTACTTC
J: TRBJ1-1; V: TRBV6-4; size: .; D: .; CDR3: CASSDSAITEAFF; DNA: TGTGCCAGCAGTGACTCTGCCATAACTGAAGCTTTCTTT
J: TRBJ1-3; V: TRBV19; size: .; D: .; CDR3: CASSIMARTLSGNTIYF; DNA: TGTGCCAGTAGTATAATGGCGAGGACACTTTCTGGAAACACCATATATTTT
J: TRBJ2-4; V: TRBV28; size: .; D: .; CDR3: CASSPPTGSAKNIQYF; DNA: TGTGCCAGCAGCCCCCCCACAGGGAGCGCCAAAAACATTCAGTACTTC
J: TRBJ1-1; V: TRBV30; size: .; D: .; CDR3: CACLQDRNTEAFF; DNA: TGTGCCTGTCTTCAGGACAGAAACACTGAAGCTTTCTTT
J: TRBJ1-2; V: TRBV28; size: .; D: .; CDR3: CASKAAFNYGYTF; DNA: TGTGCCAGCAAAGCAGCCTTTAACTATGGCTACACCTTC
J: TRBJ2-5; V: TRBV5-1; size: .; D: .; CDR3: CASSFAGETQYF; DNA: TGCGCCAGCAGCTTTGCCGGGGAGACCCAGTACTTC
J: TRBJ2-7; V: TRBV7-9; size: .; D: .; CDR3: CASSSYYEQYF; DNA: TGTGCCAGCAGCTCCTACTACGAGCAGTACTTC
J: TRBJ2-1; V: TRBV27; size: .; D: TRBD2; CDR3: CASSFSGGVYNEQFF; DNA: TGTGCCAGCAGTTTTAGCGGGGGGGTGTACAATGAGCAGTTCTTC